The 3 T cell receptor beta chains below come from one sample, sequenced in a study of neurological immune-mediated disorders. One entry per CDR3 protein, called by TCRdb with MiXCR from the 5' RACE reads. The sample contains tens of thousands of distinct CDR3 sequences, around 4% of which appear only once. The source material was CD4+ T cells from blood. These receptors were obtained from a woman aged 40 to 50 in good health.

This clonotype was found many times. CDR3 sequence: CASSSWGSQPQHF. The CDR3, as DNA: TGTGCCAGCAGTTCTTGGGGGAGTCAGCCCCAGCATTTT. V and J are TRBV6-2 or TRBV6-3 and TRBJ1-5; tentative D call: TRBD1 (5 bases). The CDR3 covers 13 residues. The V end lost 4 bases, the J end lost 6 bases, and 10 bases lay between the germline ends. Germline CDR1 and CDR2: MNHEY and SVGEGT.

This clonotype was counted ten times or more. The CDR3 bases are TGTGCCAGCTCACCCACTGGAGGAGGGGTCCCCTTAGAATCACCCCTCCACTTT. Translated, it gives CASSPTGGGVPLESPLHF. V and J are TRBV18 and TRBJ1-6; possible D gene TRBD1, 5 bases. Germline V gene sequence: CDR1 KGHSH, CDR2 LQKENI. V was cut by 3 bases and J by 10 bases, with 25 bases left in between. This CDR3 spans 18 amino acids.

This clonotype has at least ten counts. The chain combines TRBV5-5 with TRBJ2-5; 9 bases match TRBD1. J gave up 4 bases and V 1 base, and 20 bases lay outside the gene matches. Germline lookup yields CDR1 SGHKS and CDR2 YYEKEE (reference sequence). This CDR3 contains 20 residues. The CDR3 nucleotides are TGTGCCAGCAGCTTGCGTGGGAGGCGAAACCCAACAGGGGGCTTAGAGACCCAGTACTTC. It encodes CASSLRGRRNPTGGLETQYF. The whole variable domain, remainder taken from reference TRBV5-5 and TRBJ2-5, is DAGVTQSPTHLIKTRGQQVTLRCSPISGHKSVSWYQQVLGQGPQFIFQYYEKEERGRGNFPDRFSARQFPNYSSELNVNALLLGDSALYLCASSLRGRRNPTGGLETQYFGPGTRLLVL.